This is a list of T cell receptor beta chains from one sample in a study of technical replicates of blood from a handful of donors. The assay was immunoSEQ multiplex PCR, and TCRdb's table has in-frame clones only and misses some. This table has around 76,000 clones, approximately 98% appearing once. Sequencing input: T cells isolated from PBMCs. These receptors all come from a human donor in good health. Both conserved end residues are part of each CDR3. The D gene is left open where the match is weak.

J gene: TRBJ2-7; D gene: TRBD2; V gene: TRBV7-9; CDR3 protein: CASNDQGGPTYEQYF
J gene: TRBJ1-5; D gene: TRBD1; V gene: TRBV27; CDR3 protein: CASSSGTGVNQPQHF
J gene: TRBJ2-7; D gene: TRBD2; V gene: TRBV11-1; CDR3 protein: CASSLVAGPYEQYF
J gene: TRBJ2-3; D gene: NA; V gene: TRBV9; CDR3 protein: CASSVGVSASTDTQYF
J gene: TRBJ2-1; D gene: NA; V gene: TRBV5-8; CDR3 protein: CASRRDLADMYNEQFF
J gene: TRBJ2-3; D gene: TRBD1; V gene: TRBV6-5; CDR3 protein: CASSYYRGLVDTQYF
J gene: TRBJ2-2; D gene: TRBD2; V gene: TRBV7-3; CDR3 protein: CASSLGLAGATGELFF
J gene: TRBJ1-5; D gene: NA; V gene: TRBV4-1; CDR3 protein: CASSQDLRLDSPRYSNQPQHF
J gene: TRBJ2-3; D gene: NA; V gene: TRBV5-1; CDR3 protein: CASSVLGGGTDTQYF
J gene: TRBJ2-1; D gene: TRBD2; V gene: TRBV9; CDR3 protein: CASSALGGGSYNEQFF
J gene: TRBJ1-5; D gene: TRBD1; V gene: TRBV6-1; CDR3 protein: CASSSGTDSNQPQHF
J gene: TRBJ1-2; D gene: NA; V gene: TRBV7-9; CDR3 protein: CASSFGGQSHYGYTF
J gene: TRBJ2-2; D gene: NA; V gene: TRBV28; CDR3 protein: CASTELQGGELFF
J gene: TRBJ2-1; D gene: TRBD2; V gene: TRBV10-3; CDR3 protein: CAISLGGREYNEQFF